This T cell receptor (beta chain) originates from a study of blood T cell repertoires in COVID-19. At the level of the study: Samples taken during acute and convalescent COVID-19 were collected in the United States, Italy and Spain. From T cells, B-cell-depleted T cells, or PBMCs came the material, which was cDNA or gDNA.

The CDR3 has 14 residues. Germline V lookup: CDR1 SGDLS, CDR2 YYNGEE. V was trimmed by 3 bases and J by 1 base, leaving 10 bases between them. Original processing methods: Reference gene primers were amplified, and this amplification served to estimate nucleated cell counts. The table came from immunoSEQ multiplex PCR; TCRdb's copy has only in-frame clones and leaves some out. The D gene and trimming were derived from the DNA, and the V and J assignments and clone size from that table. The data hold roughly 250,000 clones, with less than 90% observed a single time. The chain couples TRBV9 to TRBJ1-1; D not resolved. The source is a man in his sixties who had recovered from COVID-19. Sequences were obtained from peripheral blood. The chain's CDR3 is CASSGRVGNTEAFF. The CDR3 bases are TGTGCCAGCAGCGGACGGGTAGGGAACACTGAAGCTTTCTTT.